The next 28 T cell receptor beta chains were all read from a single sample in a study of low-dose radiotherapy and immunotherapy resistance in tumors. Time point given: before trial treatment. Using a constant-region primer together with a V-primer adapter, TCRs were subjected to around 20 PCR cycles of amplification. One entry per CDR3 protein results from TCRdb running MiXCR on the reads. Counted here are tens of thousands of distinct CDR3 sequences, 12% occurring once; the ten biggest clones make up approximately 6.2%. The specimen comprised PBMCs, sampled before treatment. Receptors originate from a female donor with ovarian cancer.

There are many counts of this clonotype. The chain combines TRBV5-4 with TRBJ1-2, with 7 bases lining up with TRBD1. The CDR3 runs 13 residues. Trimming cost V 2 bases and J 4 bases; bases outside gene matches: 2. Germline V gene sequence: CDR1 SGHNT, CDR2 YYREEE (reference sequence). The CDR3 bases are TGTGCCAGCAGCTTTGACAGGGTCTATGGCTACACCTTC. It translates to CASSFDRVYGYTF.

This clonotype was counted many times. The CDR3 DNA is TGCAGCGTTGAGGGTGGCCAGACATCTCTCACAGATACGCAGTATTTT. As protein: CSVEGGQTSLTDTQYF. The chain uses TRBV29-1 and TRBJ2-3; D uncertain. Germline assignment: CDR1 SQVTM and CDR2 ANQGSEA. CDR3 length: 16 residues. V was trimmed by 3 bases and J by 2 bases, leaving 18 bases between them.

This clonotype was detected many times. The chain employs TRBV2 and TRBJ2-3, with D unclear. Germline CDR1 SNHLY, CDR2 FYNNEI. This CDR3 contains 14 residues. Trimming left V 7 bases short and J 2 bases short, with 13 bases between. CDR3 protein: CASTPGRTTDTQYF. CDR3 coding DNA: TGTGCCAGCACTCCGGGCAGGACCACAGATACGCAGTATTTT.

Relative to its sample, this clonotype is medium-sized. The chain uses TRBV12-3 or TRBV12-4 and TRBJ2-3, with D perhaps matching TRBD1 (5 bases). This CDR3 is 15 amino acids long. The germline V and J ends were trimmed by 6 bases and 6 bases, with 19 bases remaining between them. The CDR3 nucleotides read TGTGCCAGCAGCTGGACCACAGGATGGGTTGATACGCAGTATTTT. It is translated as CASSWTTGWVDTQYF.

This clonotype came up many times. V and J are TRBV19 and TRBJ2-7; 9 bases agree with TRBD2. Germline V gene sequence: CDR1 LNHDA, CDR2 SQIVND (reference sequence). The CDR3 is made up of 15 amino acids. Trimming removed 4 bases from V and 0 bases from J; junction bases left unmatched: 4. For the CDR3, the DNA is TGTGCCAGTAGTAAGAAGCGGGAGGTCTCCTACGAGCAGTACTTC. Translating it yields CASSKKREVSYEQYF. Full variable domain (rest looked up from reference TRBV19 and TRBJ2-7): DGGITQSPKYLFRKEGQNVTLSCEQNLNHDAMYWYRQDPGQGLRLIYYSQIVNDFQKGDIAEGYSVSREKKESFPLTVTSAQKNPTAFYLCASSKKREVSYEQYFGPGTRLTVT.

This clonotype was seen ten or more times. The rearrangement links TRBV19 to TRBJ2-1; D gene unclear. CDR1 is LNHDA and CDR2 is SQIVND in the germline V gene (reference sequence). V was pared by 11 bases and J by 4 bases, with 12 bases between. The CDR3 sequence is 12 residues long. The CDR3 sequence: CAAGWFYNEQFF. Here the CDR3 DNA reads TGTGCCGCCGGGTGGTTTTACAATGAGCAGTTCTTC.

By share, this clonotype ranks as medium-sized. V usage is TRBV28 and J usage is TRBJ2-1; D unclear. Germline CDR1 is MDHEN and CDR2 is SYDVKM. The CDR3 is 15 amino acids. With 2 bases removed from V and 2 bases from J, the gap between germline ends came to 10 bases. CDR3 amino acids: CASSLGPRTYNEQFF. The CDR3 DNA follows: TGTGCCAGCAGTTTAGGTCCCCGGACCTACAATGAGCAGTTCTTC.

This clonotype has a count of ten or more. The chain has TRBV30 and TRBJ1-1; 8 nucleotides match TRBD1. Losses at the gene ends were 5 bases for V and 3 bases for J; bases not matched to a gene: 5. The CDR3 totals 13 residues. Germline CDR1 and CDR2: GTSNPN and SVGIG (reference sequence). The CDR3 bases are TGTGCCTGGGGATCGGACAGGGACACTGAAGCTTTCTTT. Amino acid sequence: CAWGSDRDTEAFF.

This clonotype was detected many times. The gene calls are TRBV13 and TRBJ1-1; maybe TRBD1 (5 bases). Germline V gene lookup returns CDR1 PRHDT and CDR2 FYEKMQ (reference sequence). The CDR3 totals 13 residues. The ends were cut back, 5 bases at V and 11 bases at J, with 18 bases in the middle. In nucleotides, the CDR3 is TGTGCCAGCAGCCCCCTACCGGAGGGGTCGGCTTTCTTT. It is translated as CASSPLPEGSAFF.

The sample holds many counts of this clonotype. The V gene is TRBV6-5, the J gene TRBJ2-5; 7 positions agree with TRBD1. Unmatched junction bases numbered 7, after V lost 0 bases and J lost 9 bases. Per the germline V gene, CDR1 is MNHEY and CDR2 is SVGAGI. The CDR3 is 14 amino acids. For the CDR3, the DNA is TGTGCCAGCAGTTACTCCGGGACAGACGCAGCCCAGTACTTC. Translating gives CASSYSGTDAAQYF.

There are many counts of this clonotype. The CDR3 region has the DNA TGTGCCAGCAGTTTAGATCTGGCGGGAGGGGTGGTGTTCAATGAGCAGTTCTTC. As protein: CASSLDLAGGVVFNEQFF. This rearrangement joins TRBV12-3 or TRBV12-4 to TRBJ2-1; the match to TRBD2 covers 9 bases. The CDR3 sequence is 18 residues long. The ends lost 1 base at V and 6 bases at J; junction bases unmatched: 13.

This clonotype was observed at least ten times. This rearrangement joins TRBV12-3 or TRBV12-4 to TRBJ2-5; D remains ambiguous. The CDR3 consists of 11 residues. The ends were cut back, 5 bases at V and 5 bases at J, with 6 bases in the middle. CDR3 protein: CASSPRETQYF. The CDR3 DNA follows: TGTGCCAGCAGTCCCCGGGAGACCCAGTACTTC.

This clonotype was detected many times. The gene calls are TRBV7-8 and TRBJ1-1; 9 bases map to TRBD1. The CDR3 consists of 15 residues. The V gene end was trimmed by 5 bases and the J gene end by 4 bases; junction bases not matched to a gene: 8. Germline V lookup: CDR1 SGHVS, CDR2 FQNEAQ. The CDR3 DNA reads TGTGCCAGCAGCCCGGAACAGGGGGCGAGCACTGAAGCTTTCTTT. This encodes CASSPEQGASTEAFF.

This clonotype was counted many times. The chain has TRBV18 and TRBJ2-7; tentative D call: TRBD2 (6 bases). The CDR3 runs 14 residues. Deletions cut 0 bases from V and 2 bases from J, with 8 bases between. CDR1 is KGHSH and CDR2 is LQKENI in the germline V gene. CDR3 in amino acids: CASSPPGTPYEQYF. CDR3 sequence (DNA): TGTGCCAGCTCACCACCTGGGACTCCCTACGAGCAGTACTTC.

This clonotype has at least ten counts. The chain employs TRBV7-2 and TRBJ2-5; no definite D call. The CDR3 length is 12 residues. V lost 8 bases and J 5 bases, leaving 12 bases between the germline ends. Germline assignment: CDR1 SGHTA and CDR2 FQGNSA. The CDR3: CASAFGRETQYF. The CDR3 bases are TGTGCCAGCGCCTTCGGCCGGGAGACCCAGTACTTC.

This clonotype has ten or more counts. The rearrangement uses TRBV14 and TRBJ2-1; D is possibly TRBD1 (5 bases). CDR1 and CDR2 (germline): SGHDN, FVKESK. The CDR3 consists of 15 residues. Deletions cut 7 bases from V and 0 bases from J, with 13 bases between. The CDR3: CASNADRSSYNEQFF. The CDR3 DNA reads TGTGCCAGCAACGCCGACAGAAGCTCCTACAATGAGCAGTTCTTC.

This clonotype was seen many times. V is TRBV20-1 and J is TRBJ2-3, with 8 bases aligning to TRBD2. The V gene end was trimmed by 3 bases and the J gene end by 2 bases; junction bases not matched to a gene: 7. There are 15 residues in the CDR3. Per the germline V gene, CDR1 is DFQATT and CDR2 is SNEGSKA (reference sequence). CDR3 in amino acids: CSASGAGGFTDTQYF. In nucleotides, the CDR3 is TGCAGTGCTAGTGGTGCGGGGGGATTCACAGATACGCAGTATTTT.

Only one count was recorded for this clonotype. A far larger clone differs by one base, so this is likely a read error. The rearrangement uses TRBV5-4 and TRBJ2-7, with 15 bases fitting TRBD2. This CDR3 has 15 residues. CDR1 is SGHNT and CDR2 is YYREEE in the germline V gene (reference sequence). V was pared by 4 bases and J by 7 bases, with 6 bases of the junction left unmatched. CDR3 protein: CASSPQGLAGGEQYF. The CDR3 DNA reads TGTGCCAGCAGCCCCCAGGGACTAGCGGGGGGAGAGCAGTACTTC.

The sample holds many counts of this clonotype. The J gene is TRBJ2-7, the V gene TRBV3-1; the D gene is possibly TRBD1 (6 bases). There are 14 residues in the CDR3. Germline CDR1 and CDR2: LGHDT and YNNKEL (reference sequence). V was pared by 3 bases and J by 0 bases, with 9 bases between. The chain's CDR3 is CASSHLDSSYEQYF. The CDR3, as DNA: TGTGCCAGCAGCCACCTGGACAGCTCCTACGAGCAGTACTTC.

This clonotype was found many times. The chain carries TRBV29-1 and TRBJ2-5; a weak D match, TRBD1 (6 bases). Germline V gives CDR1 SQVTM, CDR2 ANQGSEA. This CDR3 has 12 residues. The CDR3 DNA reads TGCGGCCTACAGGGAAACCAAGAGACCCAGTACTTC. Its protein product is CGLQGNQETQYF. Complete variable domain (other parts from reference TRBV29-1 and TRBJ2-5): SAVISQKPSRDICQRGTSLTIQCQVDSQVTMMFWYRQQPGQSLTLIATANQGSEATYESGFVIDKFPISRPNLTFSTLTVSNMSPEDSSIYLCGLQGNQETQYFGPGTRLLVL.

As concerns this clonotype: Only one base separates this from a far larger clonotype, so it likely reflects a read error. This rearrangement joins TRBV2 to TRBJ2-1; either TRBD1 or TRBD2 may supply D (6 bases each). The ends were cut back, 4 bases at V and 13 bases at J, with 23 bases in the middle. CDR1 SNHLY and CDR2 FYNNEI come from the germline V gene. The CDR3 runs to 15 residues. CDR3 bases: TGTGCCAGCAGTGCCGGGACACCTTCGGGCGGGGCCCAGTTCTTC. It codes for CASSAGTPSGGAQFF.

In its sample, this clonotype was seen many times. The rearrangement uses TRBV2 and TRBJ1-2, with D possibly TRBD1 on 6 matching bases. V was cut by 6 bases and J by 5 bases, with 10 bases left in between. CDR1 and CDR2 (germline): SNHLY, FYNNEI. There are 12 residues in the CDR3. The CDR3 is CASRTGSYGYTF. The CDR3 nucleotides are TGTGCCAGCAGGACAGGCTCGTATGGCTACACCTTC.

This clonotype has a count of ten or more. The chain employs TRBV5-1 and TRBJ2-1, with 12 bases matching TRBD2. V was pared by 0 bases and J by 3 bases, with 1 base of the junction left unmatched. Germline V gene lookup returns CDR1 SGHRS and CDR2 YFSETQ. The CDR3 consists of 16 residues. As DNA, the CDR3 is TGCGCCAGCAGCTTGGCTAGCGGGAGGGTCTACAATGAGCAGTTCTTC. It translates to CASSLASGRVYNEQFF.

V and J are TRBV12-3 or TRBV12-4 and TRBJ1-1; 7 bases agree with TRBD1. The CDR3 is 15 residues long. V gave up 2 bases and J gave up 2 bases; unmatched junction bases: 5. DNA for the CDR3: TGTGCCAGCAGTTTATGGGGAGGGGGCAACACTGAAGCTTTCTTT. It encodes CASSLWGGGNTEAFF.

This clonotype was counted ten times or more. CDR3 sequence (DNA): TGTGCCAGCAAGTTGGGAAATGAGCAGTTCTTC. Residues: CASKLGNEQFF. The gene calls are TRBV2 and TRBJ2-1; D ambiguous. This CDR3 is built from 11 residues. Germline V gives CDR1 SNHLY, CDR2 FYNNEI. Trimming took off 7 bases at V and 7 bases at J, with 8 bases between the two ends.

This clonotype has a count of ten or more. CDR3 residues: CASSLRPEQGQGETQYF. The DNA for the CDR3 is TGTGCCAGCAGCTTAAGGCCGGAACAGGGGCAGGGGGAGACCCAGTACTTC. J is TRBJ2-5 and V is TRBV7-3; 7 bases fit TRBD1. V trimming: 1 base; J trimming: 5 bases; junction bases outside the gene matches: 13. CDR3 length: 17 residues. Looked up from germline, CDR1 is SGHTA and CDR2 is FQGTGA.

This clonotype was seen ten or more times. The chain is built from TRBV11-2 and TRBJ2-2, with D tentatively TRBD2 (5 bases). Deletions cut 2 bases from V and 2 bases from J, with 12 bases between. Germline loops: CDR1 SGHAT, CDR2 FQNNGV. This CDR3 has 16 amino acids. The CDR3 here is CASSLFQRVNTGELFF. As DNA, the CDR3 is TGTGCCAGCAGCTTATTCCAGAGGGTCAACACCGGGGAGCTGTTTTTT.

The sample holds many counts of this clonotype. V gene TRBV2 combines with J gene TRBJ2-1, with 9 positions matching TRBD1. The CDR3 is 12 amino acids. In germline, CDR1 is SNHLY, CDR2 FYNNEI. J was trimmed by 9 bases and V by 7 bases; bases with no gene match: 4. CDR3 bases: TGTGCCAGCATCGACAGGGGGGTTGAGCAGTTCTTC. This translates into CASIDRGVEQFF.